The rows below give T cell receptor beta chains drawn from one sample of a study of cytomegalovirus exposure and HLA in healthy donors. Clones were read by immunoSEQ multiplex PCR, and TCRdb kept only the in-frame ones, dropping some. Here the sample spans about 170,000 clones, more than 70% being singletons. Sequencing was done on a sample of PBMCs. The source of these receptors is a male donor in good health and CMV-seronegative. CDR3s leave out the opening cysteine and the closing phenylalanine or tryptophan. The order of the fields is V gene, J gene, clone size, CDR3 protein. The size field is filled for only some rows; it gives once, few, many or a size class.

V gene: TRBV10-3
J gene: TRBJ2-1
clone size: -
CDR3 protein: AISRSVSANEQF

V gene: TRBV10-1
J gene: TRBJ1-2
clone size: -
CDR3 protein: ASSPQGTLYGYT

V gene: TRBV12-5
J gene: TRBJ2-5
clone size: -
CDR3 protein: ASGRSREGETQY

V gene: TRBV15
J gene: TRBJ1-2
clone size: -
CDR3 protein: ATSRGAAEKPYGYT

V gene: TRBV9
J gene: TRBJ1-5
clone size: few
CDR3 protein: ASSPEGGVQPQH

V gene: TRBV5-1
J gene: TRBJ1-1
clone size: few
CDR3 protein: ASSRQGVGTEAF

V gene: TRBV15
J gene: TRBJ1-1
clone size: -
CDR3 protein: ATSRDLADTEAF

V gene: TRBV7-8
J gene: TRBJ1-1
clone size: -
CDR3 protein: ASSSQWATEAF

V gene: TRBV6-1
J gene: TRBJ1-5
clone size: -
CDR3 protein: ASSESYTRQVSNQPQH

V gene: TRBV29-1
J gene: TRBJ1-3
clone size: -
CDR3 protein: SVGASWADNGNTIY

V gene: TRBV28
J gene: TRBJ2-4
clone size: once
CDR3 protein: ASSLSGTGKNIQY

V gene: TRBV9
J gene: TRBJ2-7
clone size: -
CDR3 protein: ASSEAGTSGSYEQY

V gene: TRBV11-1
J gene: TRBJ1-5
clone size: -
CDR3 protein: ASSRTGDSNQPQH

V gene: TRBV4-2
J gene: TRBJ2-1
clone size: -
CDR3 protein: ASSQEPSGGHNEQF

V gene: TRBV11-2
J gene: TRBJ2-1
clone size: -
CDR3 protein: ASSSTGTGYNEQF

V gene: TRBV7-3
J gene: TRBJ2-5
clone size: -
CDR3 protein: ASSEGTVETQY

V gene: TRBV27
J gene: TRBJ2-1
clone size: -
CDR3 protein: ASSLGPFNEQF

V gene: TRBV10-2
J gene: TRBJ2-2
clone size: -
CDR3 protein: AIRHQVNTGELF

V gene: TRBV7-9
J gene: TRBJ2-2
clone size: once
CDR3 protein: SSSLPTSVVGELF

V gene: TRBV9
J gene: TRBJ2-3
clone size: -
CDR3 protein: ASSVGVGARGTDTQY

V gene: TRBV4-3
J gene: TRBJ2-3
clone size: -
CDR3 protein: ASSQAPTGAGVLNTQY

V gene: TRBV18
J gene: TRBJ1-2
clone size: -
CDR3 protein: ASSHKTGTGGYT

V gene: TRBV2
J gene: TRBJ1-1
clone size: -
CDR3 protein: ASSEANTEAF

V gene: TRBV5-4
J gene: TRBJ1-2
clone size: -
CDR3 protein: ASSGQINNYGYT

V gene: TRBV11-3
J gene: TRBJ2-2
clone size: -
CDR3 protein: ASSRGGAGELF

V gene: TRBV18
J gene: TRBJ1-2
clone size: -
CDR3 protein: ASSPDRNYGYT

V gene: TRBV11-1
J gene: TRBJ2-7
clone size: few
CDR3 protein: ASSGRDSYEQY

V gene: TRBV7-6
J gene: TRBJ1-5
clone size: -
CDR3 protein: ASSPTESNQPQH

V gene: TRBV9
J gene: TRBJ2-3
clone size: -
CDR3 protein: ASSVVDDTQY

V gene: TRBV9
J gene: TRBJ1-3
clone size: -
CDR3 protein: ASSVATGAVSGNTIY

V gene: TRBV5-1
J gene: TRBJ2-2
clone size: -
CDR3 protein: ASSGQGGTGELF

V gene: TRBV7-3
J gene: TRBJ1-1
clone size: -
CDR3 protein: ASSHGLNTEAF

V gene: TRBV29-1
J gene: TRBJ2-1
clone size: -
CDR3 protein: SVDWGTGGFYEQF

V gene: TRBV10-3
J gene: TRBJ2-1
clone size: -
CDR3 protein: AISEVLGGRYGEQF

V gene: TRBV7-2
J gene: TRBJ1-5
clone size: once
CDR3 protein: ASSPERNQPQH

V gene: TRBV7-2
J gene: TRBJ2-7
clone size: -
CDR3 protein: ASSLASGAYEQY

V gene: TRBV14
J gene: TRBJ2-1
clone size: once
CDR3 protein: ASSTRLGDVREQF

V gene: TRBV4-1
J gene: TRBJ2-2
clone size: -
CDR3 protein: ASSQEAGSTGELF

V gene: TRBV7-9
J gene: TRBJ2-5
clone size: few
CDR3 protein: ASSETGGNQETQY

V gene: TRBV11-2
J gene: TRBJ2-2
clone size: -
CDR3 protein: ASSLVSGRGAGELF

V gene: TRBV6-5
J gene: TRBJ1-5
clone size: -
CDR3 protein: ASTTGGGNQPQH

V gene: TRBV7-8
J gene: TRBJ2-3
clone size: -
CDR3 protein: ASSLAQGPDTQY

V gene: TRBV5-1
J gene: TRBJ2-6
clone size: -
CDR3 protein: ASIGRGSAGANVLT

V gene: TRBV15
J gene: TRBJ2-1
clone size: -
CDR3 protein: ATTRDSYNEQF

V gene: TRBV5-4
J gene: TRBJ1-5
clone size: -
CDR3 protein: ASSITGGGNQPQH

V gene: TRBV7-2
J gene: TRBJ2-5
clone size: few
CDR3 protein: ASSRKRGGQETQY

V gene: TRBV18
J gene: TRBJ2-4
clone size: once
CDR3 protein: ASSPPREAKNIQY

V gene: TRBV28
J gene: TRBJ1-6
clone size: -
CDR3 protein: ASSDPPGRGATPLH

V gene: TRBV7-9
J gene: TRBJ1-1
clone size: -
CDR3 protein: SSSLARDRMNTEAF

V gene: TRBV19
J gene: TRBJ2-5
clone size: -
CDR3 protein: ASSRGQGETQY

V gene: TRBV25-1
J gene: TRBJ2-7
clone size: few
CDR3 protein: ASSDRSARSEQY

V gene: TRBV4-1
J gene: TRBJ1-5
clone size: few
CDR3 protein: ASSQGASGPQH

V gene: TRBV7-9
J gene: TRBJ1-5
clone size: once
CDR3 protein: ASSRAGQGARSNQPQH

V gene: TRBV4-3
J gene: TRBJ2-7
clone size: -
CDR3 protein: ASSQVARGLGEQY